This T cell receptor beta chain came from a study of T cells after yellow fever vaccination. General study results and limits: Boosting was followed by the reappearance of most primary-vaccination clones (just under 97% CD4, about 90% CD8). Abundant bulk-derived clonotypes could contaminate FACS-sorted repertoires.

By frequency in the sample, this clonotype is medium-sized. As yet, its antigen is unknown. 5'RACE template switching produced TCR cDNA carrying a universal primer site and UMIs. TCRdb independently ran MiXCR on the 5' RACE reads; one entry per CDR3 protein. The data contain approximately 30,000 distinct CDR3 sequences, around 4.8% of them singletons. Source: CD8+ T cells sorted from PBMCs, taken 5 days after the yellow fever booster vaccination. The sequence derives from a man aged 25 to 40 who received the YFV17D yellow fever vaccine.

The CDR3 loop is CASSSGFRSYNEQFF. CDR3 nucleotides: TGTGCCAGCAGCTCCGGGTTTCGCTCCTACAATGAGCAGTTCTTC. The chain links TRBV27 to TRBJ2-1; no clear D gene. V was pared by 6 bases and J by 0 bases, with 12 bases between. Germline V gene lookup returns CDR1 MNHEY and CDR2 SMNVEV (reference sequence). The CDR3 spans 15 residues.